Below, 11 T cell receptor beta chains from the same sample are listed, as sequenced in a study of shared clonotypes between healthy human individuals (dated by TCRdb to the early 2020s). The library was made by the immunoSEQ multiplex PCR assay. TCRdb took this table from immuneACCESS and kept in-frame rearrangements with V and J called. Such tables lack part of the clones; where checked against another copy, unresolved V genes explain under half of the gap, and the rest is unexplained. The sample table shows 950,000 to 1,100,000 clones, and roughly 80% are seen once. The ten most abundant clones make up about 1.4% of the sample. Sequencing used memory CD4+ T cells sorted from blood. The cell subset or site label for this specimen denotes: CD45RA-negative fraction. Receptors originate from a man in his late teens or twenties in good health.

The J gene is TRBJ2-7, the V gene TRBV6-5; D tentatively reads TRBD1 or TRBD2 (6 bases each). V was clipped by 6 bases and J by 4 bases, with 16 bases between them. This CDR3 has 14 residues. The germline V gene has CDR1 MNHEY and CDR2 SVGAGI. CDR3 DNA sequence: TGTGCCAGCAGCAAAGGGGGGCCAAAGTACGAGCAGTACTTC. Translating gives CASSKGGPKYEQYF.

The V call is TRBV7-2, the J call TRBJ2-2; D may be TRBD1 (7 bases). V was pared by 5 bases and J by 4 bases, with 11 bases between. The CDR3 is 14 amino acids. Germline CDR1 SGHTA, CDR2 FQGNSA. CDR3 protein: CASSRGTVTGELFF. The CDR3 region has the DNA TGTGCCAGCAGCCGGGGGACAGTCACCGGGGAGCTGTTTTTT. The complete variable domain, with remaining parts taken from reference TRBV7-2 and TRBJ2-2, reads GAGVSQSPSNKVTEKGKDVELRCDPISGHTALYWYRQSLGQGLEFLIYFQGNSAPDKSGLPSDRFSAERTGGSVSTLTIQRTQQEDSAVYLCASSRGTVTGELFFGEGSRLTVL.

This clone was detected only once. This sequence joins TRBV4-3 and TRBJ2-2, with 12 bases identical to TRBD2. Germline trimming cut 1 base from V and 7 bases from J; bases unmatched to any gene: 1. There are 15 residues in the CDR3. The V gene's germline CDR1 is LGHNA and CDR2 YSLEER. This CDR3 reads CASSQAGLAGGELFF. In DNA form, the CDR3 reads TGCGCCAGCAGCCAAGCGGGACTAGCGGGCGGGGAGCTGTTTTTT.

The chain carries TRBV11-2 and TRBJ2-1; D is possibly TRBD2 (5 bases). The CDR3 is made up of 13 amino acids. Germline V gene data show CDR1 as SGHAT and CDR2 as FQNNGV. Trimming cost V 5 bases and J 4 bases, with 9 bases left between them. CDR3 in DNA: TGTGCCAGCAGCCCGGGGAATTACAATGAGCAGTTCTTC. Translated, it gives CASSPGNYNEQFF. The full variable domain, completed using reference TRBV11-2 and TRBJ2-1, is EAGVAQSPRYKIIEKRQSVAFWCNPISGHATLYWYQQILGQGPKLLIQFQNNGVVDDSQLPKDRFSAERLKGVDSTLKIQPAKLEDSAVYLCASSPGNYNEQFFGPGTRLTVL.

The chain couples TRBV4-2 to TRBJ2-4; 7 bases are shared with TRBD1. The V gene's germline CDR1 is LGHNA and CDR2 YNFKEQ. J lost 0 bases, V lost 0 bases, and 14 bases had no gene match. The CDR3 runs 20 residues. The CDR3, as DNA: TGTGCCAGCAGCCAAGAGGCACAGGGGAGTGCGTACCTAGCCAAAAACATTCAGTACTTC. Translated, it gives CASSQEAQGSAYLAKNIQYF.

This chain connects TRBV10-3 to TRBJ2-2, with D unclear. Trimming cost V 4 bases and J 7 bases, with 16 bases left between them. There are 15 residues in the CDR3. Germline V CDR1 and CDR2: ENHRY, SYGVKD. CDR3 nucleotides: TGTGCCATCAGTGCCCGAGTTGGGTCAGACGGGGAGCTGTTTTTT. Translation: CAISARVGSDGELFF.

CDR3 region: CASSLDRGRAFF. The DNA for the CDR3 is TGTGCCAGCAGCTTAGATAGGGGGAGAGCTTTCTTT. This chain connects TRBV11-3 to TRBJ1-1, with a weak D call TRBD1 (6 bases). Looked up from germline, CDR1 is SGHNT and CDR2 is YENEEA. The germline V and J ends were trimmed by 0 bases and 10 bases, with 9 bases remaining between them. The CDR3 has 12 residues.

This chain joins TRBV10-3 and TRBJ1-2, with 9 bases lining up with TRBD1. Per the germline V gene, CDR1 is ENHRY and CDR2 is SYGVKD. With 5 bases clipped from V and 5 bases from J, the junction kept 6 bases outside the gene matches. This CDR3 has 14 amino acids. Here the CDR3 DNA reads TGTGCCATCAGTCAGGACAGGGGAGGGTATGGCTACACCTTC. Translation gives CAISQDRGGYGYTF.

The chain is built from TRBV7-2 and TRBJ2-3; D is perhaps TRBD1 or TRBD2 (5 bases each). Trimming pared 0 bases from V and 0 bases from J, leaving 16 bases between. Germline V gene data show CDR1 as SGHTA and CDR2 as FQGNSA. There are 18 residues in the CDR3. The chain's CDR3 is CASSLAIDRRTSTDTQYF. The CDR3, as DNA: TGTGCCAGCAGCTTAGCGATAGACAGAAGGACTAGCACAGATACGCAGTATTTT.

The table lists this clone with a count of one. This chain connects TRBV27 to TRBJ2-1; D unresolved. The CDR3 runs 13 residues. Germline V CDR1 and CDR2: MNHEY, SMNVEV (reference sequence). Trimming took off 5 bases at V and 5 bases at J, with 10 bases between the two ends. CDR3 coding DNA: TGTGCCAGCAGTCCCCAAATGGACAATGAGCAGTTCTTC. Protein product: CASSPQMDNEQFF.

The CDR3 is CASSEGGRKNEKLFF. In DNA, the CDR3 is TGTGCCAGCAGTGAAGGCGGCAGAAAGAATGAAAAACTGTTTTTT. The J gene is TRBJ1-4, the V gene TRBV6-4; the D is unclear. The V end was cut by 3 bases, the J end by 5 bases, with 13 bases between. The CDR3 length is 15 residues. Per germline, CDR1 MRHNA and CDR2 SNTAGT.